These 25 T cell receptor beta chains share one sample of origin, sequenced in a study of blood T cell repertoires in COVID-19. Libraries were prepared by immunoSEQ multiplex PCR; TCRdb keeps only in-frame clonotypes and omits some of them. The sample includes roughly 340,000 clones, roughly 90% of them seen just once. The specimen sequenced was peripheral blood. All receptors come from a woman aged 25 to 45 with COVID-19, enrolled during active disease.

In regard to this clone: Given a much more abundant clone one base away, this may be a read error. The chain is built from TRBV10-1 and TRBJ2-2; D is ambiguous. The CDR3 sequence is 12 residues long. Germline V gives CDR1 WNHNN, CDR2 SYGVQD (reference sequence). Trimming removed 6 bases from V and 2 bases from J, with 4 bases in between. The CDR3 loop is CASSLNTGELFF. The CDR3 DNA is TGCGCCAGCAGCCTTAACACCGGGGAGCTGTTTTTT.

The chain links TRBV6-6 to TRBJ2-7; 9 bases map to TRBD1. The J segment lost 8 bases and the V segment lost 5 bases, leaving 19 bases of the junction unmatched. The length of the CDR3 is 17 residues. Looked up from germline, CDR1 is MNHNY and CDR2 is SVGAGI (reference sequence). CDR3 nucleotide sequence: TGTGCCAGCAGTCCGAAACCGGGACAGGGAATACCGTCTAAGCAGTACTTC. Amino acids: CASSPKPGQGIPSKQYF.

The chain uses TRBV4-1 and TRBJ2-5; 8 bases align to TRBD1. CDR3 length equals 14 residues. With V trimmed by 4 bases and J by 3 bases, 4 bases remained unmatched. CDR1 and CDR2 (germline): MGHRA, YSYEKL. The CDR3 region has the DNA TGCGCCAGCAGCCGAAAACAGGGGGAAGAGACCCAGTACTTC. Amino acid sequence: CASSRKQGEETQYF.

This chain links TRBV19 with TRBJ1-6, with TRBD1 as a possible D gene (5 bases). This CDR3 spans 15 amino acids. V was shortened by 4 bases and J by 9 bases, with 16 bases between the two germline ends. Germline CDR1 and CDR2: LNHDA and SQIVND (reference sequence). The CDR3 sequence: CASSTSPSGISPLHF. CDR3 DNA sequence: TGTGCCAGTAGTACCTCTCCTTCAGGGATTTCACCCCTCCACTTT. The full variable domain, rest sourced from reference TRBV19 and TRBJ1-6, is DGGITQSPKYLFRKEGQNVTLSCEQNLNHDAMYWYRQDPGQGLRLIYYSQIVNDFQKGDIAEGYSVSREKKESFPLTVTSAQKNPTAFYLCASSTSPSGISPLHFGNGTRLTVT.

This clone was observed once. The V gene is TRBV4-2, the J gene TRBJ2-1; possibly TRBD2 for D (5 bases). In germline, CDR1 is LGHNA, CDR2 YNFKEQ. The V and J ends lost 1 base and 0 bases respectively, with 10 bases between them. The CDR3 is 16 residues long. The CDR3 is CASSQVVGSSYNEQFF. As DNA, the CDR3 is TGTGCCAGCAGCCAAGTGGTAGGGAGCTCCTACAATGAGCAGTTCTTC.

The chain carries TRBV5-5 and TRBJ2-5, with D hard to call. The CDR3 consists of 12 residues. The germline V gene has CDR1 SGHKS and CDR2 YYEKEE (reference sequence). The V and J ends lost 4 bases and 2 bases respectively, with 6 bases between them. CDR3: CASSPEQETQYF. CDR3 nucleotide sequence: TGTGCCAGCAGCCCCGAGCAAGAGACCCAGTACTTC.

CDR3 loop: CASRGGTYEQYV. CDR3 coding DNA: TGTGCCAGCAGAGGAGGCACCTACGAGCAGTACGTC. The V call is TRBV2, the J call TRBJ2-7, with D tentatively TRBD2 (5 bases). The CDR3 is 12 amino acids. The V gene's germline CDR1 is SNHLY and CDR2 FYNNEI. The germline V and J ends were trimmed by 6 bases and 2 bases, with 8 bases remaining between them.

The chain combines TRBV4-1 with TRBJ2-7; TRBD1 is a possible D gene (6 bases). The V end lost 1 base, the J end lost 6 bases, and 10 bases lay between the germline ends. The CDR3 has 13 amino acids. CDR1 and CDR2 from the germline V gene are MGHRA and YSYEKL. CDR3 in amino acids: CASSQVTGTEQYF. The CDR3 DNA is TGCGCCAGCAGCCAAGTTACAGGGACCGAGCAGTACTTC.

CDR3 loop: CASSYDAAQYF. CDR3 DNA: TGTGCCAGCAGTTACGATGCGGCCCAGTACTTC. The V and J genes are TRBV6-2 or TRBV6-3 and TRBJ2-5; D is ambiguous. The CDR3 is 11 residues long. Germline V gives CDR1 MNHEY, CDR2 SVGEGT. V lost 2 bases and J 9 bases, leaving 7 bases between the germline ends.

This chain uses TRBV2 with TRBJ2-5; TRBD2 is a possible D gene (5 bases). Trimming took 5 bases from V and 0 from J, leaving 13 bases between them. There are 15 residues in the CDR3. CDR1 SNHLY and CDR2 FYNNEI come from the germline V gene. CDR3 nucleotide sequence: TGTGCCAGCAGTACCTTCCGGACTTACCAAGAGACCCAGTACTTC. This translates into CASSTFRTYQETQYF.

The rearrangement uses TRBV28 and TRBJ2-7; 7 bases are a match to TRBD1. Germline assignment: CDR1 MDHEN and CDR2 SYDVKM. V gave up 5 bases and J gave up 7 bases; unmatched junction bases: 8. The CDR3 runs to 13 residues. Here the CDR3 reads CASSEGQFGEQYF. In DNA, the CDR3 is TGTGCCAGCAGTGAGGGACAGTTTGGGGAGCAGTACTTC.

V gene TRBV27 combines with J gene TRBJ2-7, with 9 bases matching TRBD2. Trimming removed 5 bases from V and 4 bases from J; junction bases left unmatched: 9. In germline, CDR1 is MNHEY, CDR2 SMNVEV (reference sequence). This CDR3 spans 15 amino acids. CDR3 protein: CASSPRGLAPYEQYV. The DNA of the CDR3 is TGTGCCAGCAGTCCCCGTGGACTAGCGCCTTACGAGCAGTACGTC.

V gene TRBV4-1 combines with J gene TRBJ2-2; 11 bases map to TRBD2. Germline trimming cut 3 bases from V and 0 bases from J; bases unmatched to any gene: 12. Germline V gene sequence: CDR1 MGHRA, CDR2 YSYEKL. The CDR3 is 20 amino acids. Written as DNA, the CDR3 is TGCGCCAGCAGCCACGGGACTAGCGGAAGAACAAACGCGAACACCGGGGAGCTGTTTTTT. Encoded protein: CASSHGTSGRTNANTGELFF.

The rearrangement links TRBV6-1 to TRBJ2-7; a weak D match, TRBD1 (7 bases). Trimming left V 2 bases short and J 5 bases short, with 13 bases between. Germline values: CDR1 MNHNS, CDR2 SASEGT. The length of the CDR3 is 14 residues. The CDR3 loop reads CASSEQGGRHEQYF. In DNA form, the CDR3 reads TGTGCCAGCAGTGAACAGGGGGGTCGGCACGAGCAGTACTTC.

The gene calls are TRBV4-3 and TRBJ2-5; 7 bases align to TRBD2. V trimming: 1 base; J trimming: 2 bases; junction bases outside the gene matches: 10. The CDR3 runs 17 residues. Per the germline V gene, CDR1 is LGHNA and CDR2 is YSLEER. In DNA form, the CDR3 reads TGCGCCAGCAGCCAAGCGTCCAGCGGGGCGGGACAAGAGACCCAGTACTTC. This gives the protein CASSQASSGAGQETQYF.

J is TRBJ2-7 and V is TRBV28, with 8 bases fitting TRBD1. V lost 8 bases, J lost 3 bases, and 3 bases stayed unmatched. The CDR3 consists of 12 residues. Germline CDR1 MDHEN, CDR2 SYDVKM. This CDR3 is CASGQGSYEQYF. Written as DNA, the CDR3 is TGTGCCAGCGGACAGGGAAGCTACGAGCAGTACTTC.

The rearrangement uses TRBV6-5 and TRBJ2-1; 7 bases are shared with TRBD2. The germline V gene encodes CDR1 MNHEY and CDR2 SVGAGI. The CDR3 is 13 residues long. The ends lost 4 bases at V and 6 bases at J; junction bases unmatched: 3. CDR3 DNA sequence: TGTGCCAGCAGTTCGGGGAGGGTCAATGAGCAGTTCTTC. Amino acid sequence: CASSSGRVNEQFF.

This chain joins TRBV5-1 and TRBJ2-5; D may be TRBD1 (5 bases). CDR3 length: 15 residues. In germline, CDR1 is SGHRS, CDR2 YFSETQ. Trimming took off 5 bases at V and 4 bases at J, with 18 bases between the two ends. Here the CDR3 reads CASRSALAGRETQYF. As DNA, the CDR3 is TGCGCCAGCAGGTCCGCTTTGGCAGGGCGAGAGACCCAGTACTTC.

The V gene is TRBV19, the J gene TRBJ2-2, with TRBD1 matching over 8 bases. Germline V gene sequence: CDR1 LNHDA, CDR2 SQIVND (reference sequence). This CDR3 region has 18 residues. V lost 7 bases, J lost 3 bases, and 16 bases stayed unmatched. CDR3 DNA: TGTGCCAGTACCGGGGCCTACGTCAGGGGGCCGGACACCGGGGAGCTGTTTTTT. This gives the protein CASTGAYVRGPDTGELFF.

CDR3 region: CSASYRDRVFNEKLFF. The CDR3 DNA is TGCAGTGCTAGTTACCGGGACAGGGTTTTCAATGAAAAACTGTTTTTT. The chain links TRBV20-1 to TRBJ1-4; 9 bases align to TRBD1. Germline CDR1 DFQATT, CDR2 SNEGSKA (reference sequence). Germline trimming cut 3 bases from V and 5 bases from J; bases unmatched to any gene: 10. CDR3 length: 16 amino acids.

This clone is a singleton in its sample. This chain connects TRBV5-4 to TRBJ2-1; 10 bases map to TRBD2. The germline CDR1 and CDR2 sequences are SGHNT and YYREEE (reference sequence). This CDR3 comprises 16 residues. The V segment lost 4 bases and the J segment 7 bases; nucleotides outside the gene matches: 11. CDR3 DNA sequence: TGTGCCAGCAGCCTAGATCTAGCGGGAGTTAGGAATGAGCAGTTCTTC. Encoded protein: CASSLDLAGVRNEQFF.

In this sample, this clone turned up once. The rearrangement uses TRBV7-2 and TRBJ2-1; 7 nucleotides line up with TRBD2. With V trimmed by 1 base and J by 2 bases, 2 bases remained unmatched. The CDR3 loop spans 15 amino acids. Germline V gives CDR1 SGHTA, CDR2 FQGNSA. CDR3 in DNA: TGTGCCAGCAGCTTAGGGGCGGGGGCCTACAATGAGCAGTTCTTC. This sequence encodes CASSLGAGAYNEQFF.

The genes are TRBV6-2 or TRBV6-3 and TRBJ1-1, with a weak D call TRBD1 (5 bases). In germline, CDR1 is MNHEY, CDR2 SVGEGT. The ends were cut back, 0 bases at V and 1 base at J, with 9 bases in the middle. This CDR3 comprises 15 residues. CDR3 bases: TGTGCCAGCAGTTACTCGAAGGGGCGGAACACTGAAGCTTTCTTT. This codes for CASSYSKGRNTEAFF.

V usage is TRBV27 and J usage is TRBJ1-4, with 7 bases that match TRBD1. Looked up from germline, CDR1 is MNHEY and CDR2 is SMNVEV (reference sequence). The length of the CDR3 is 18 residues. Unmatched junction bases numbered 13, after V lost 5 bases and J lost 1 base. The chain's CDR3 is CASSELPGQRLTNEKLFF. For the CDR3, the DNA is TGTGCCAGCAGTGAGCTTCCGGGACAGAGATTAACTAATGAAAAACTGTTTTTT.

The V gene is TRBV4-2, the J gene TRBJ2-5; 8 nucleotides line up with TRBD1. After removal of 3 bases from V and 1 base from J, the junction contained 7 bases not matched to a gene. Germline CDR1 LGHNA, CDR2 YNFKEQ. The CDR3 is made up of 16 amino acids. The CDR3 sequence: CASSQTGTGTQETQYF. The CDR3 DNA follows: TGTGCCAGCAGCCAGACTGGGACAGGCACCCAAGAGACCCAGTACTTC.